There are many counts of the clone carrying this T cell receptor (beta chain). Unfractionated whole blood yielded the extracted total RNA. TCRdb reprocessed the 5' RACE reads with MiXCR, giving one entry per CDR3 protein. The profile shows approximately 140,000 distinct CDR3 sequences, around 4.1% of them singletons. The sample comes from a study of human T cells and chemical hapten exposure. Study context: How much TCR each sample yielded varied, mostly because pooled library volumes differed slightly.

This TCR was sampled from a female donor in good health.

For the CDR3, the DNA is TGCGCCAGCAGCTTGGACGGGGCAGGTGGGGAGCTGTTTTTT. It codes for CASSLDGAGGELFF. This chain links TRBV5-1 with TRBJ2-2, with D perhaps given as TRBD1 or TRBD2 (5 bases each). V was trimmed by 0 bases and J by 8 bases, leaving 11 bases between them. Germline CDR1 and CDR2: SGHRS and YFSETQ. The CDR3 totals 14 residues.